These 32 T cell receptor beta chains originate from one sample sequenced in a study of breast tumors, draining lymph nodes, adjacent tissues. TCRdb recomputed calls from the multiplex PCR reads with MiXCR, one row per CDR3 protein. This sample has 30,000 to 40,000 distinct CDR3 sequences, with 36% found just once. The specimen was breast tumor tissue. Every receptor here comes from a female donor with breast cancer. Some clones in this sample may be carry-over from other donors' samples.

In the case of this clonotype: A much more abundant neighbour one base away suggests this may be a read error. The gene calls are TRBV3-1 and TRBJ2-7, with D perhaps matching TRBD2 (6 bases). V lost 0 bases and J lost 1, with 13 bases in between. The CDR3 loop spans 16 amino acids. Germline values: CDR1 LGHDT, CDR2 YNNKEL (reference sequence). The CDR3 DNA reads TGTGCCAGCAGCCAAGATAGAGGGAGGTCTTCCTACGAGCAGTACTTC. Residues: CASSQDRGRSSYEQYF.

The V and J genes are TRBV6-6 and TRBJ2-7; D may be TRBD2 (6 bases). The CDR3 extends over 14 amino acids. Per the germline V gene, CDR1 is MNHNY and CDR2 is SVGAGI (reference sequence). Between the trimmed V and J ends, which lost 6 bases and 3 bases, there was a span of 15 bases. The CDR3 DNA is TGTGCCAGCAGCATCGCGGGATTCGGCTACGAGCAGTACTTC. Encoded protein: CASSIAGFGYEQYF.

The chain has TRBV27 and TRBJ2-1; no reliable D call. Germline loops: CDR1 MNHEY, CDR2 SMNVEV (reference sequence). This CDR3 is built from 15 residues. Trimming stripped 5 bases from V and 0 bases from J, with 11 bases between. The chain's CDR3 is CASSNTWSSYNEQFF. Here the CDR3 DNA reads TGTGCCAGCAGTAATACATGGAGCTCCTACAATGAGCAGTTCTTC.

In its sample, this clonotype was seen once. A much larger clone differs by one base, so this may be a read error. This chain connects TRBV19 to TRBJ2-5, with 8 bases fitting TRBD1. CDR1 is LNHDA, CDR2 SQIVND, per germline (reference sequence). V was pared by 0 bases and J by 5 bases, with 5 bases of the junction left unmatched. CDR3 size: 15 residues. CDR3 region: CASSIDAGDRETQYF. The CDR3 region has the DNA TGTGCCAGTAGTATAGATGCAGGGGACAGGGAGACCCAGTACTTC.

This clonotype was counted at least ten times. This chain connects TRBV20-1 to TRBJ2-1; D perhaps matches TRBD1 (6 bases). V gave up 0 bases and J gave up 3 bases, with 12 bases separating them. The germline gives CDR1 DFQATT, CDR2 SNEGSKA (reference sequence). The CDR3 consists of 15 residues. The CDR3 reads CSARDRGPHYNEQFF. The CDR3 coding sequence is TGCAGTGCTAGAGACAGGGGCCCCCACTACAATGAGCAGTTCTTC.

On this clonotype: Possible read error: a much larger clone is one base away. The CDR3 spells CASSPPWERPETQYF. The CDR3 DNA sequence: TGTGCCAGCAGCCCCCCGTGGGAGCGACCAGAGACCCAGTACTTC. The chain is built from TRBV6-5 and TRBJ2-5, with a possible D match to TRBD2 (5 bases). The CDR3 sequence is 15 residues long. Trimming removed 6 bases at V and 4 bases at J, with 18 bases between. Germline V gene data show CDR1 as MNHEY and CDR2 as SVGAGI.

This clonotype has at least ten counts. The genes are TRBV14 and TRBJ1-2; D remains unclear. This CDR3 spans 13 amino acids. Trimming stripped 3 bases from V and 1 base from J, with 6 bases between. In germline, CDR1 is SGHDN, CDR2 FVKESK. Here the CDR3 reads CASSQGFNYGYTF. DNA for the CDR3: TGTGCCAGCAGCCAGGGGTTTAACTATGGCTACACCTTC.

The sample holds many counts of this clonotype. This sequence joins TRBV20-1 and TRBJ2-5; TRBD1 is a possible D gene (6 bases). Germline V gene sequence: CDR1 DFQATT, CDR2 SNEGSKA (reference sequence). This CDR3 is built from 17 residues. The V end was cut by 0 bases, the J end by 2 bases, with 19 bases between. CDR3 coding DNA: TGCAGTGCTAGAGATAGCCACAAGGGACAACAACAAGAGACCCAGTACTTC. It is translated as CSARDSHKGQQQETQYF.

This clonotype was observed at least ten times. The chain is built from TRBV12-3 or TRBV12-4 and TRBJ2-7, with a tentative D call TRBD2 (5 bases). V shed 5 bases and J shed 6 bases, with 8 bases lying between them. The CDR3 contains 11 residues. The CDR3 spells CASSKSGEQYF. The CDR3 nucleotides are TGTGCCAGCAGTAAAAGCGGCGAGCAGTACTTC.

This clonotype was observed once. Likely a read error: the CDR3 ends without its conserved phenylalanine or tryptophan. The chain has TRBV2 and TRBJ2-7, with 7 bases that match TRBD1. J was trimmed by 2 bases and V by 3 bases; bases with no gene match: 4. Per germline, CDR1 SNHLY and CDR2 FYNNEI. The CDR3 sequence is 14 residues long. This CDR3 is CASSEFQGAYEQYS. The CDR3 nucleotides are TGTGCCAGCAGTGAGTTTCAGGGGGCCTACGAGCAGTACTCC.

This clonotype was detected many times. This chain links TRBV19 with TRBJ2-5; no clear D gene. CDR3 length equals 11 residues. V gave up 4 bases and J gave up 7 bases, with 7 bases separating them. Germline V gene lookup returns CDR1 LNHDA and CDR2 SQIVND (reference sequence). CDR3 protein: CASSTPGTQYF. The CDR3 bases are TGTGCCAGTAGTACCCCTGGGACCCAGTACTTC.

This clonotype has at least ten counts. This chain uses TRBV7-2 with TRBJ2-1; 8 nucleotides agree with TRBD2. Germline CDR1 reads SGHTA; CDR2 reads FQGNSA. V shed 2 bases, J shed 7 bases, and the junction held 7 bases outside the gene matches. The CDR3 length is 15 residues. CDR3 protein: CASSLYEREINEQFF. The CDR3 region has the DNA TGTGCCAGCAGCTTATACGAGCGGGAGATAAATGAGCAGTTCTTC.

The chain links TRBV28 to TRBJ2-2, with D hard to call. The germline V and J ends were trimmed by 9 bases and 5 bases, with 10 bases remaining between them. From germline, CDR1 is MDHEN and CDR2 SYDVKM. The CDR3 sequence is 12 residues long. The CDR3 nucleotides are TGTGCCAGTCCAAGTGGAACCGGGGAGCTGTTTTTT. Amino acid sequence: CASPSGTGELFF.

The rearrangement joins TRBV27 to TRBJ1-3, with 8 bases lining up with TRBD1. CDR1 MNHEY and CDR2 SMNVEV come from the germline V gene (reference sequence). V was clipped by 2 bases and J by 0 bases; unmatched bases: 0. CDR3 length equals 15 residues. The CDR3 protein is CASSLDRGSGNTIYF. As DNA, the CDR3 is TGTGCCAGCAGTTTAGACAGGGGCTCTGGAAACACCATATATTTT.

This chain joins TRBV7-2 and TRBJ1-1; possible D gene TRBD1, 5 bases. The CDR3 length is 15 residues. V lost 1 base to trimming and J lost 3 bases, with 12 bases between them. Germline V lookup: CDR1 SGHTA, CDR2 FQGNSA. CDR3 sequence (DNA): TGTGCCAGCAGCTTAGGGGGGGGTCATTACACTGAAGCTTTCTTT. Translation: CASSLGGGHYTEAFF.

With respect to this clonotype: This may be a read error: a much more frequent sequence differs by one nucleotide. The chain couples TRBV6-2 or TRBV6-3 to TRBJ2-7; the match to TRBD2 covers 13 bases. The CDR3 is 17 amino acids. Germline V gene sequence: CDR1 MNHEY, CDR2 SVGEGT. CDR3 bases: TGTGCCAGCAGTTATGGACTAGCGGGAGACCTCTCCTACGAGCGGTACTTC. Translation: CASSYGLAGDLSYERYF.

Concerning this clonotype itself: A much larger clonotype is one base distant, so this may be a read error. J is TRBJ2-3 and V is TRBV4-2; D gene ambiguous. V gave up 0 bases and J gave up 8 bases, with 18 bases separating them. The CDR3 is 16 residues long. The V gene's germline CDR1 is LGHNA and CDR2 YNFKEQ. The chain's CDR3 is CASSQDHSPGLGTQYF. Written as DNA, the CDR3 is TGTGCCAGCAGCCAAGATCATTCCCCAGGTCTCGGTACGCAGTATTTT.

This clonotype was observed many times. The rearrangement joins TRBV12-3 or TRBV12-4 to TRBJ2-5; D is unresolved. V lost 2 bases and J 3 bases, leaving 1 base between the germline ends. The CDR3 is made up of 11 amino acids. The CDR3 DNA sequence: TGTGCCAGCAGTTTAAAAGAGACCCAGTACTTC. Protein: CASSLKETQYF.

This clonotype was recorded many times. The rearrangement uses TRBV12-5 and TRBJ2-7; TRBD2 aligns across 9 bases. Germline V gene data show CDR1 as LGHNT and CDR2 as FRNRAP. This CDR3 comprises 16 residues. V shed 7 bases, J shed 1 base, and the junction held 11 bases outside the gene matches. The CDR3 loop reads CASAPVPLAGSYEQYF. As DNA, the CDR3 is TGTGCTAGTGCCCCCGTCCCGCTAGCGGGGTCCTACGAGCAGTACTTC.

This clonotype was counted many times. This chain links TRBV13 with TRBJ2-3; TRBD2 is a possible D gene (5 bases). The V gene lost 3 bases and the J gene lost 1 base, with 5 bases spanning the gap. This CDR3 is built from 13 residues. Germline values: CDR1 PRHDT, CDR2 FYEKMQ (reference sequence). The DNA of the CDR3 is TGTGCCAGCAGCTTGGAGGGCACAGATACGCAGTATTTT. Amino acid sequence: CASSLEGTDTQYF.

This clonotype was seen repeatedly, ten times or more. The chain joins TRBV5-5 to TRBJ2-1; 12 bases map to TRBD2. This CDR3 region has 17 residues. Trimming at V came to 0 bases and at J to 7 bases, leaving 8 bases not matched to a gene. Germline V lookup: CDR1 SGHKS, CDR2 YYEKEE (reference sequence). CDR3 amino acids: CASSLAPLAGGPNEQFF. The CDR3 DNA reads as TGTGCCAGCAGCTTGGCCCCTCTAGCGGGAGGGCCGAATGAGCAGTTCTTC.

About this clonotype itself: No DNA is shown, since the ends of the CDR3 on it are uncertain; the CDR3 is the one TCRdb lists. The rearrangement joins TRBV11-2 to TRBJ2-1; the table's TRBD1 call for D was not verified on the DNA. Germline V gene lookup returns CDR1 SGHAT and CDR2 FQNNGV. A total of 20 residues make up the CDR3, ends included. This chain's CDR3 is CASSFYICSAPGQRYNEQFF.

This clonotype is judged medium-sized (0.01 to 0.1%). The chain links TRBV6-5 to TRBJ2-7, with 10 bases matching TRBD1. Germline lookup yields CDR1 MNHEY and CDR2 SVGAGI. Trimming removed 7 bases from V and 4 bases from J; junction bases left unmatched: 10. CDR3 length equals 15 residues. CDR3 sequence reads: CASMSGQGSGYEQYF. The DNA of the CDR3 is TGTGCCAGCATGTCGGGACAGGGGAGTGGGTACGAGCAGTACTTC.

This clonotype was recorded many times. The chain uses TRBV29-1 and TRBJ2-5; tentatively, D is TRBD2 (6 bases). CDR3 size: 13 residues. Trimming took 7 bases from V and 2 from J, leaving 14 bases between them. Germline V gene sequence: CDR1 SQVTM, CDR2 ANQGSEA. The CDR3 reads CSARGIGQETQYF. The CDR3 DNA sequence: TGCAGCGCCCGGGGGATCGGTCAAGAGACCCAGTACTTC. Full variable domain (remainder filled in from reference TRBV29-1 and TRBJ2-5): SAVISQKPSRDICQRGTSLTIQCQVDSQVTMMFWYRQQPGQSLTLIATANQGSEATYESGFVIDKFPISRPNLTFSTLTVSNMSPEDSSIYLCSARGIGQETQYFGPGTRLLVL.

The DNA of the CDR3 is TGTGCCACGGGACTAGCGGGAGAAATGGAGGAGCTGTTTTTT. The encoded protein is CATGLAGEMEELFF. This chain uses TRBV10-3 with TRBJ2-2, with 14 bases aligning to TRBD2. J gave up 10 bases and V 10 bases, and 8 bases lay outside the gene matches. Germline values: CDR1 ENHRY, CDR2 SYGVKD. This CDR3 region has 14 residues.

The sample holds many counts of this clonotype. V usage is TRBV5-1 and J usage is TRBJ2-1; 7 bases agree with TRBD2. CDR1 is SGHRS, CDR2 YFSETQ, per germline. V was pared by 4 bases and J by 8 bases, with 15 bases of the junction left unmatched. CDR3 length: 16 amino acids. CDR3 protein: CASSPTGTTLLDEQFF. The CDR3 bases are TGCGCCAGCAGCCCCACCGGGACTACCCTCTTGGATGAGCAGTTCTTC. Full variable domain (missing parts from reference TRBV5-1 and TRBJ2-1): KAGVTQTPRYLIKTRGQQVTLSCSPISGHRSVSWYQQTPGQGLQFLFEYFSETQRNKGNFPGRFSGRQFSNSRSEMNVSTLELGDSALYLCASSPTGTTLLDEQFFGPGTRLTVL.

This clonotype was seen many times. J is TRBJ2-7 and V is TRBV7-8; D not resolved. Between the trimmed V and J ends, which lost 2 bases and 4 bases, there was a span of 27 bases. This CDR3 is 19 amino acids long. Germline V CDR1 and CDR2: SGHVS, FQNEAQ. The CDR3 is CASSLKEVKSFPRAYEQYF. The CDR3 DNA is TGTGCCAGCAGCTTAAAAGAGGTTAAGTCATTCCCAAGGGCATACGAGCAGTACTTC.

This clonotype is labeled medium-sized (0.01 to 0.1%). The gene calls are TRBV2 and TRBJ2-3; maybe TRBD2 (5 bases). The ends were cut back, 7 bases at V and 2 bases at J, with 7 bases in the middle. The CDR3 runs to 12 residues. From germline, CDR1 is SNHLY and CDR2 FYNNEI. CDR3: CASKDFTDTQYF. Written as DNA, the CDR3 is TGTGCCAGCAAGGACTTCACAGATACGCAGTATTTT.

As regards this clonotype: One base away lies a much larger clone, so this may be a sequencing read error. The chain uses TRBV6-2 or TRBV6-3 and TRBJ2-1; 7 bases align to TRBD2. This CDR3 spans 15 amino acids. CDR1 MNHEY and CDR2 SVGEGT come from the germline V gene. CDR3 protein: CASGYLPGLGYEQFF. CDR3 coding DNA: TGTGCCAGCGGTTACTTGCCCGGACTAGGCTATGAGCAGTTCTTC.

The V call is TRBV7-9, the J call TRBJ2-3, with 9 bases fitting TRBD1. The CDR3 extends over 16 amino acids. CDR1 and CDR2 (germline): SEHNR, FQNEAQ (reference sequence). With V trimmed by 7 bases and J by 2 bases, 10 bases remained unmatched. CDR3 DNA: TGTGCCAGCACCTCAATGGACAGGGGCCTCACAGATACGCAGTATTTT. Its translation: CASTSMDRGLTDTQYF.

In nucleotides, the CDR3 is TGTGCCAGCAGTGAGCCACTACAGGACTGCCCCTACAATGAGCAGTTCTTC. This gives the protein CASSEPLQDCPYNEQFF. The J gene is TRBJ2-1, the V gene TRBV6-4, with D perhaps being TRBD1 or TRBD2 (5 bases each). Germline loops: CDR1 MRHNA, CDR2 SNTAGT. V lost 3 bases, J lost 2 bases, and 17 bases lay in between. The length of the CDR3 is 17 residues.

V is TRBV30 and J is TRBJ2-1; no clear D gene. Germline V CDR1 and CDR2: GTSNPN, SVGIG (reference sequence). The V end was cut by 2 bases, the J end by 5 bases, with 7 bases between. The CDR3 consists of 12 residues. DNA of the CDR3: TGTGCCTGGAGTAGCCAGGACAATGAGCAGTTCTTC. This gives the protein CAWSSQDNEQFF.